The clone carrying this TCR beta chain was found many times. These data belong to a study of T cells in Graves' hyperthyroidism and ophthalmopathy. The CDR3 is made up of 14 amino acids. Trimming took 7 bases from V and 1 from J, leaving 13 bases between them. Germline CDR1 SNHLY, CDR2 FYNNEI. Template material for amplifying TCR beta CDR3 regions consisted of RNA transcripts. HTBI primers were employed in a first-round RT-PCR of the TCR CDR3. TCRdb processed the multiplex PCR reads anew with MiXCR; each CDR3 protein has one entry. The top ten hold roughly a sixth of the sample, which has some 570,000 distinct CDR3 sequences, 17% seen once.

The chain recombines TRBV2 with TRBJ1-1; D remains ambiguous. Sequencing input: blood. This receptor was obtained from a woman under 30 with Graves' ophthalmopathy. This CDR3 is CASISDNPNTEAFF. The CDR3, as DNA: TGTGCCAGCATCTCTGACAATCCGAACACTGAAGCTTTCTTT.